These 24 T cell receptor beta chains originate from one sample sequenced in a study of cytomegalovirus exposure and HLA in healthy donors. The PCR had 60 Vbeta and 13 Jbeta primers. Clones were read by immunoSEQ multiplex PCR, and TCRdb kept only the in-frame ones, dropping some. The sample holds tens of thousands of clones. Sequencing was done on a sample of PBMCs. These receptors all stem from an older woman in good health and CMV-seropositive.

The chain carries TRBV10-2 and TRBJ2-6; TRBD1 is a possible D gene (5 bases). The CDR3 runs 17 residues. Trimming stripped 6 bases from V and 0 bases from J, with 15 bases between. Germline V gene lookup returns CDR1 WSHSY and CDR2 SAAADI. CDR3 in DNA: TGCGCCAGCAGAGGCAGGGAAAAGAGCTCTGGGGCCAACGTCCTGACTTTC. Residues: CASRGREKSSGANVLTF.

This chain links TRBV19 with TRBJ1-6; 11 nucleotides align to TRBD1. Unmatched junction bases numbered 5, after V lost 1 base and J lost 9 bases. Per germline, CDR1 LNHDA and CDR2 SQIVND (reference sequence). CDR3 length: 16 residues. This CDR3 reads CASSIGGDRGTSPLHF. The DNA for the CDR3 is TGTGCCAGTAGTATAGGAGGGGACAGGGGGACTTCACCCCTCCACTTT.

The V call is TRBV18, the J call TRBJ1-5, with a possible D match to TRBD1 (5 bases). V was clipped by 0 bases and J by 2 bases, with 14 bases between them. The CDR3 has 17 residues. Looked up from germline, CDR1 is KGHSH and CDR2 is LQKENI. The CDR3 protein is CASSPPGGSVGNQPQHF. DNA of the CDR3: TGTGCCAGCTCACCACCGGGGGGGTCAGTCGGCAATCAGCCCCAGCATTTT.

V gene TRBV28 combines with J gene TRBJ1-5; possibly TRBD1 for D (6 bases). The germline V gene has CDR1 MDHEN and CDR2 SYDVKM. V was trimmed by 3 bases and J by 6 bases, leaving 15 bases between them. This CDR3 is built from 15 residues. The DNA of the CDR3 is TGTGCCAGCAGTTTGAACAGGGCGCAGGGTCAGCCCCAGCATTTT. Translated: CASSLNRAQGQPQHF. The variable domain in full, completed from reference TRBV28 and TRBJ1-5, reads DVKVTQSSRYLVKRTGEKVFLECVQDMDHENMFWYRQDPGLGLRLIYFSYDVKMKEKGDIPEGYSVSREKKERFSLILESASTNQTSMYLCASSLNRAQGQPQHFGDGTRLSIL.

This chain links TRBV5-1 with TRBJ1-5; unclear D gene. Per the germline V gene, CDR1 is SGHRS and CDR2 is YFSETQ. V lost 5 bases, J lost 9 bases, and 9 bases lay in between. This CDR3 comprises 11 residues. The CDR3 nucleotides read TGCGCCAGCAGTTTCGAGTGGCCCCAGCATTTT. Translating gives CASSFEWPQHF. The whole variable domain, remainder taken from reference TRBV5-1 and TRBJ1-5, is KAGVTQTPRYLIKTRGQQVTLSCSPISGHRSVSWYQQTPGQGLQFLFEYFSETQRNKGNFPGRFSGRQFSNSRSEMNVSTLELGDSALYLCASSFEWPQHFGDGTRLSIL.

CDR3 nucleotides: TGTGCCAGCAGAGTACAGGGAACTAACTATGGCTACACCTTC. Translating gives CASRVQGTNYGYTF. V gene TRBV6-5 combines with J gene TRBJ1-2; a possible D gene is TRBD1 (6 bases). There are 14 residues in the CDR3. Looked up from germline, CDR1 is MNHEY and CDR2 is SVGAGI. Trimming took 6 bases from V and 0 from J, leaving 11 bases between them.

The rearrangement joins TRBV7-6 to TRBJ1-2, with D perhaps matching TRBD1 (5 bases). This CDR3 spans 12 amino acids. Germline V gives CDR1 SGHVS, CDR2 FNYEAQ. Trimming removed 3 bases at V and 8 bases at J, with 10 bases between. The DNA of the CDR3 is TGTGCCAGCAGCTTGCCAGGGTCCGGCTACACCTTC. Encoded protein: CASSLPGSGYTF. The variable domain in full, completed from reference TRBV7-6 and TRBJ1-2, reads GAGVSQSPRYKVTKRGQDVALRCDPISGHVSLYWYRQALGQGPEFLTYFNYEAQQDKSGLPNDRFSAERPEGSISTLTIQRTEQRDSAMYRCASSLPGSGYTFGSGTRLTVV.

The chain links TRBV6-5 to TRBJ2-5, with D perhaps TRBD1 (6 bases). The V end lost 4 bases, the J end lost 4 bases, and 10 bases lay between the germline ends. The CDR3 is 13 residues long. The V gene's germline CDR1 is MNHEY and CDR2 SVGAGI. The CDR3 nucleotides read TGTGCCAGCAGTTTGGGGGCAAGAGAGACCCAGTACTTC. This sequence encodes CASSLGARETQYF.

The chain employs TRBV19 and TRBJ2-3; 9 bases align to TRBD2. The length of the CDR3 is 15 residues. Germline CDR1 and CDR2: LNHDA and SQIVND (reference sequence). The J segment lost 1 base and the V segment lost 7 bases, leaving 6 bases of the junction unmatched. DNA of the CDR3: TGTGCCAGTACCGAGCGGGGGGTCGGCACAGATACGCAGTATTTT. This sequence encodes CASTERGVGTDTQYF.

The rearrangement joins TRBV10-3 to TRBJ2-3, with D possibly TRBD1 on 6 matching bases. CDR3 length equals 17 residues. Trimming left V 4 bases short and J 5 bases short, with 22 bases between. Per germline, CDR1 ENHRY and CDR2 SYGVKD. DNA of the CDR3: TGTGCCATCAGTGCCTCCCAGGGCAGGGGCGTAGGAGATACGCAGTATTTT. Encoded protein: CAISASQGRGVGDTQYF.

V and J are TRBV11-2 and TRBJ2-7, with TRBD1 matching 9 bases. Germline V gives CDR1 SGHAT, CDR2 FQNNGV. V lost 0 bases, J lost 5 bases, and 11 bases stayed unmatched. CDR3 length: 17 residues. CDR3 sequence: CASSLDRWGQGINEQYF. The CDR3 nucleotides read TGTGCCAGCAGCTTAGATAGATGGGGACAGGGAATTAACGAGCAGTACTTC.

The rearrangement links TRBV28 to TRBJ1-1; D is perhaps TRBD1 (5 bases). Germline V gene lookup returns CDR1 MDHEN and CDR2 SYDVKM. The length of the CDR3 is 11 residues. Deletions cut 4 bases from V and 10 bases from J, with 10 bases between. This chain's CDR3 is CASSWWGGAFF. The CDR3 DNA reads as TGTGCCAGCAGTTGGTGGGGGGGAGCTTTCTTT.

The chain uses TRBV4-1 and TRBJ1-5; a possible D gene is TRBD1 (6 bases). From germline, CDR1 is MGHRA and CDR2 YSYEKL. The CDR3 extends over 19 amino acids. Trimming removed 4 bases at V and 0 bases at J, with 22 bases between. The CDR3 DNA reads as TGCGCCAGCAGCCTCAACCAAGGCGGGGGGCAGTCTAGCAATCAGCCCCAGCATTTT. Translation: CASSLNQGGGQSSNQPQHF.

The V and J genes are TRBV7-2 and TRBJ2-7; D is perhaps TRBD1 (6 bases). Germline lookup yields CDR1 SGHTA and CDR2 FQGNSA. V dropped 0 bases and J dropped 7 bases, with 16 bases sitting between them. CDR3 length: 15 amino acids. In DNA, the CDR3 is TGTGCCAGCAGCTTAGCTTATACAGGGTTTAATGAGCAGTACTTC. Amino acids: CASSLAYTGFNEQYF.

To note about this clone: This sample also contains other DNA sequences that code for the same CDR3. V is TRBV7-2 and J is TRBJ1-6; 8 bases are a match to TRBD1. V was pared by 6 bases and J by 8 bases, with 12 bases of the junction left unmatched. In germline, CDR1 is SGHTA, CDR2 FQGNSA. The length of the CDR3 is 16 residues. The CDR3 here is CASRPGGSGMDSPLHF. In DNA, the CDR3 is TGTGCCAGCAGACCAGGGGGCTCAGGCATGGATTCACCCCTCCACTTT.

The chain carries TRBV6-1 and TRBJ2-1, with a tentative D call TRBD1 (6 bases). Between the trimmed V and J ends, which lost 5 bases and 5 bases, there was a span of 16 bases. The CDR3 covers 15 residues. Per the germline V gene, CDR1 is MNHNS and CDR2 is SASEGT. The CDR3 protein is CASSTEGDGDNEQFF. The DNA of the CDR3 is TGTGCCAGCAGTACAGAGGGGGACGGTGACAATGAGCAGTTCTTC.

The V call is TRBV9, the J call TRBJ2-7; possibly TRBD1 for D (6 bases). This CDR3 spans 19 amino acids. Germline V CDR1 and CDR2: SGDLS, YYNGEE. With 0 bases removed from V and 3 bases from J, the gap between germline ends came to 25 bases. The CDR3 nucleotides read TGTGCCAGCAGCGTAGGGGAACAGCAACTACGATGGGGGCACTACGAGCAGTACTTC. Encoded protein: CASSVGEQQLRWGHYEQYF.

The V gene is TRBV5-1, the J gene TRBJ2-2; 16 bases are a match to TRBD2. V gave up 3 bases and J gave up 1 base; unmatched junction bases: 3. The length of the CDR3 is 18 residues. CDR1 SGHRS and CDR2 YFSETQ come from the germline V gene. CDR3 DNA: TGCGCCAGCAGCTCCGGGACTAGCGGGGGGGTGAACACCGGGGAGCTGTTTTTT. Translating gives CASSSGTSGGVNTGELFF.

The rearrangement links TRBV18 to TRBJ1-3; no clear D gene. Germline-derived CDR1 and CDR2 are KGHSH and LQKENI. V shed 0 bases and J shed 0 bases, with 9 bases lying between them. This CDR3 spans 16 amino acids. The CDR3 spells CASSPPYGASGNTIYF. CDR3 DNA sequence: TGTGCCAGCTCACCACCCTACGGAGCCTCTGGAAACACCATATATTTT.

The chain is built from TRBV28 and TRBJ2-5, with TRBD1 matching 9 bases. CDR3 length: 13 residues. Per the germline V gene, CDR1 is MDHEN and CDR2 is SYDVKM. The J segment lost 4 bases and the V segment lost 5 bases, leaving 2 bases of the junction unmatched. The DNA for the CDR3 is TGTGCCAGCAGTCCGGACAGGGGAGAGACCCAGTACTTC. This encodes CASSPDRGETQYF.

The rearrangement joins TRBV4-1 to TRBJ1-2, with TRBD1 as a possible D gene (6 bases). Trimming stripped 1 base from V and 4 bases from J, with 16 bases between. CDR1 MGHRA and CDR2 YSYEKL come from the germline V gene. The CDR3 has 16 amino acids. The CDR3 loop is CASSQGGGPMSYGYTF. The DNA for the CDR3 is TGCGCCAGCAGCCAAGGGGGGGGGCCCATGAGCTATGGCTACACCTTC.

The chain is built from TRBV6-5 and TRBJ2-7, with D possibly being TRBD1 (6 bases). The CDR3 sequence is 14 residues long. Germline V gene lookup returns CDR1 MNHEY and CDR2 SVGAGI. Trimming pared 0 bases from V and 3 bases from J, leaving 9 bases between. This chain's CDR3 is CASSYSTGYYEQYF. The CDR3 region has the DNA TGTGCCAGCAGTTACTCGACAGGTTACTACGAGCAGTACTTC.

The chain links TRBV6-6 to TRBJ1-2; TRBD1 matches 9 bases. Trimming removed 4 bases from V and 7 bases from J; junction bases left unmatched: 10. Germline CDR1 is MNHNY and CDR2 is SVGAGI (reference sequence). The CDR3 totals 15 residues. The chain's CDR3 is CASSSTTDRGFGYTF. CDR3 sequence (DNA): TGTGCCAGCAGTTCTACTACCGACAGGGGGTTTGGCTACACCTTC.

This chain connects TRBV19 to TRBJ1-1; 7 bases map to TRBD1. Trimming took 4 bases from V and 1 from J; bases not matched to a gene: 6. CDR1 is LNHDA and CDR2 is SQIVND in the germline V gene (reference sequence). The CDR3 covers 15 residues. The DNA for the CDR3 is TGTGCCAGTAGTAGTTACCGGGACAGGAACACTGAAGCTTTCTTT. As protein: CASSSYRDRNTEAFF.